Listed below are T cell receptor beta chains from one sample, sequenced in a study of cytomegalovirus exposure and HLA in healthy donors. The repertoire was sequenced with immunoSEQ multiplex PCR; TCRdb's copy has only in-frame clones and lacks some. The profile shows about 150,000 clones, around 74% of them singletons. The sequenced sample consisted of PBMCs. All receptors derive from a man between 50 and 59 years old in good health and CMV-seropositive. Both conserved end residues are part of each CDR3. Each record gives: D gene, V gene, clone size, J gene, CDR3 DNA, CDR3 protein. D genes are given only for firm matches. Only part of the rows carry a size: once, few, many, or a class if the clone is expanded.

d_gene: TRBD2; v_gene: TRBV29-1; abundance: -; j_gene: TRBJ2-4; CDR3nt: TGCAGCGTTGAGAGGCGGGAGGGGCAAAACATTCAGTACTTC; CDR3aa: CSVERREGQNIQYF
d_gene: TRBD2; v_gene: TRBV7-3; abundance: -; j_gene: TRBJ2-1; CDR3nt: TGTGCCAGCAGCCCAACTGGGCTAGCGGGATTCAACTCCTACAATGAGCAGTTCTTC; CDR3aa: CASSPTGLAGFNSYNEQFF
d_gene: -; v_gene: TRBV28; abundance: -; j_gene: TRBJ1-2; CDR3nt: TGTGCCAGCACCCAGACAGGTTTTGGGGACTATGGCTACACCTTC; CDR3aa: CASTQTGFGDYGYTF
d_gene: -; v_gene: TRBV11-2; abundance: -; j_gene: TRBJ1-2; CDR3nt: TGTGCCAGCAGCTTGTGGGCTGGGGCCTATGGCTACACCTTC; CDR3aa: CASSLWAGAYGYTF
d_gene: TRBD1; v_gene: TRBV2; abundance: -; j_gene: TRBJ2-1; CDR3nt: TGTGCCAGCAGTGAAGCGAAGGTCCCGGGACAGGGCATCTACAATGAGCAGTTCTTC; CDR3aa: CASSEAKVPGQGIYNEQFF
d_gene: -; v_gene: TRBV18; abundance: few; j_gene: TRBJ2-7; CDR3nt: TGTGCCAGCTCACCACCGATAACACACTCCTACGAGCAGTACTTC; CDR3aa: CASSPPITHSYEQYF
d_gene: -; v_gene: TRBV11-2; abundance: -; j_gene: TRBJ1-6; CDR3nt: TGTGCCAGCAGCTTCCTTTTCAGTGGGGGGGCGGTGGATTCACCCCTCCACTTT; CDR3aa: CASSFLFSGGAVDSPLHF
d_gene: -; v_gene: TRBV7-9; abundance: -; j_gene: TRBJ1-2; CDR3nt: TGTGCCAGCAGCCCAGGAGGACAGATTTCGCCGGGCTACACCTTC; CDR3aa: CASSPGGQISPGYTF
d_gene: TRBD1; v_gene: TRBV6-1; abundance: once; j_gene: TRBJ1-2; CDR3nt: TGTGCCAGCAGTACCGACAGGGGGGCGTTTGATGGCTACACCTTC; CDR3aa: CASSTDRGAFDGYTF
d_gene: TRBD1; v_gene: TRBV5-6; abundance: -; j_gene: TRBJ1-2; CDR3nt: TGTGCCAGCAGCCAGACAGGGGGTCGGGACTATGGCTACACCTTC; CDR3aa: CASSQTGGRDYGYTF
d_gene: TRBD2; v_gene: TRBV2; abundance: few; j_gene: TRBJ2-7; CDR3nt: TGTGCCAGCCGGGCGGGAGCTCCATCCTACGAGCAGTACTTC; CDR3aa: CASRAGAPSYEQYF
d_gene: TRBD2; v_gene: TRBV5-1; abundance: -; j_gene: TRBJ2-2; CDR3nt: TGCGCCAGCAGCTTGGTTGCGGGAGATAGCACCGGGGAGCTGTTTTTT; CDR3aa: CASSLVAGDSTGELFF
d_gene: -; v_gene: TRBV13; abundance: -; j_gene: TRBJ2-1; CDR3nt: TGTGCCAGCAGCTTATTTGGCGGGGCCGTGGTTGGGAAATATGAGCAGTTCTTC; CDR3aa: CASSLFGGAVVGKYEQFF
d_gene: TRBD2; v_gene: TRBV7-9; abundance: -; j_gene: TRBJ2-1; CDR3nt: TGTGCCAGCAGCCGCGGGACTAGCGGCTACAATGAGCAGTTCTTC; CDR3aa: CASSRGTSGYNEQFF
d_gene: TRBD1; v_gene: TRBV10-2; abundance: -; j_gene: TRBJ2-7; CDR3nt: TGCGCCAGCAGTGAGCGTGGACAGGCATTAGGGAGCGAGCAGTACTTC; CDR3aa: CASSERGQALGSEQYF
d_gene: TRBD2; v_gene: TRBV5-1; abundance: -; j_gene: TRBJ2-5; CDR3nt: TGCGCCAGCAGCTTGGGCGGGAGTGGAGAGACCCAGTACTTC; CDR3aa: CASSLGGSGETQYF
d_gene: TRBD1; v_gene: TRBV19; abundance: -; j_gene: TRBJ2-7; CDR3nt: TGTGCCAGTTGGGGACAGGACTACGAGCAGTACTTC; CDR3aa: CASWGQDYEQYF
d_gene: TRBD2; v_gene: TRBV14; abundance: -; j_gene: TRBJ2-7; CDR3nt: TGTGCCAGCAGCCAAGGGGGAGGGACCTACGAGCAGTACTTC; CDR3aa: CASSQGGGTYEQYF
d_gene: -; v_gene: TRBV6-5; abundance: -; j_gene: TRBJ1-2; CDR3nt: TGTGCCAGCAGTTTATTGTATGCTAACTATGGCTACACCTTC; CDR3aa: CASSLLYANYGYTF
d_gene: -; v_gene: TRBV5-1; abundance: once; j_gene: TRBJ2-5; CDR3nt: TGCGCCAGCAGCTTGGTGGGGGGGCCTCTGATACAAGAGACCCAGTACTTC; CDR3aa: CASSLVGGPLIQETQYF
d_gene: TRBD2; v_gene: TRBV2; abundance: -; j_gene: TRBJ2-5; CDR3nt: TGTGCCAGCAGTGCACGGACTAGCGGGAGGAAAACAGAGACCCAGTACTTC; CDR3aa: CASSARTSGRKTETQYF
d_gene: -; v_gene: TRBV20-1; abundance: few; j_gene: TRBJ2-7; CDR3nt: TGCAGTGCTCCCCGGGACTACGAGCAGTACTTC; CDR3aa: CSAPRDYEQYF
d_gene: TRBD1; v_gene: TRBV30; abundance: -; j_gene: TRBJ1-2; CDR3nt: TGTGCCTGGAGTGGACAGGGGGTGGTCGGCTACACCTTC; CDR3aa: CAWSGQGVVGYTF
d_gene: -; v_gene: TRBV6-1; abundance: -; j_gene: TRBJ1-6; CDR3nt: TGTGCCAGCAGTGAGTTTACCGGGGAATATAATTCACCCCTCCACTTT; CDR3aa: CASSEFTGEYNSPLHF
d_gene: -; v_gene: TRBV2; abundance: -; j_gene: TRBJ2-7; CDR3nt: TGTGCCAGCGGGCTGTCCTACGAGCAGTACTTC; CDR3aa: CASGLSYEQYF
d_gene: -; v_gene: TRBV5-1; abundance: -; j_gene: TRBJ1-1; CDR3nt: TGCGCCAGCAGCTTAAGGAACAGCCTGAACACTGAAGCTTTCTTT; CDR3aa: CASSLRNSLNTEAFF
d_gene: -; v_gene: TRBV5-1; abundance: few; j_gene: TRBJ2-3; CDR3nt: TGCGCCAGCAGCTCGGGGTCTAGCGCAGATACGCAGTATTTT; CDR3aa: CASSSGSSADTQYF
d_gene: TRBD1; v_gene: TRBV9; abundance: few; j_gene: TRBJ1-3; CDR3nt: TGTGCCAGCAGCGTCATGGGACAGGGGAGCACCATATATTTT; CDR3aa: CASSVMGQGSTIYF
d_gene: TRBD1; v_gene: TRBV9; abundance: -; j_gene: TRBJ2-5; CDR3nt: TGTGCCAGCAGCGTAGCCCCCACAGGGGGAGAGACCCAGTACTTC; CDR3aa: CASSVAPTGGETQYF
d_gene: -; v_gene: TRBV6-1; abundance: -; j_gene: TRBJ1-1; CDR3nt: TGTGCCAGCAGTGAACCAATTTCGCAGGCGAACACTGAAGCTTTCTTT; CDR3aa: CASSEPISQANTEAFF
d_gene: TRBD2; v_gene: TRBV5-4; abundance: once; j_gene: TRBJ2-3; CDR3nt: TGTGCCAGCAGCTTTTTAGCGGGAGGGCCCCCTACGCAGTATTTT; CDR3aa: CASSFLAGGPPTQYF
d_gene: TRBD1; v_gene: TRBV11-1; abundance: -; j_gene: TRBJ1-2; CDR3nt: TGTGCCAGCGTACGGACAGGGGTTGGCGATGGCTACACCTTC; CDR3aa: CASVRTGVGDGYTF
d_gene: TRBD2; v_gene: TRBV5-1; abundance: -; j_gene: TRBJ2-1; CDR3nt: TGCGCCAGCAGCTTGCTCCCGGGACTAGGCGATGAGCAGTTCTTC; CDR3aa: CASSLLPGLGDEQFF
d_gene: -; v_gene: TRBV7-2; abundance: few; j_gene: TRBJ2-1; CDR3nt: TGTGCCAGCAGCTTCACTACAAGCTCCTACAATGAGCAGTTCTTC; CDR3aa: CASSFTTSSYNEQFF
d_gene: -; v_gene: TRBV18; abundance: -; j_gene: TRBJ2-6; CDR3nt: TGTGCCAGCTCACCACGGGGGTCAGGGGCAGGGGCCAACGTCCTGACTTTC; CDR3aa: CASSPRGSGAGANVLTF
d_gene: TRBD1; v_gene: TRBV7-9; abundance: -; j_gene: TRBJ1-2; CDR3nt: TGTTCCAGCAGTCAAGCAACCGTGGGACAGGGTACGAAAGGCTACACCTTC; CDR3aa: CSSSQATVGQGTKGYTF
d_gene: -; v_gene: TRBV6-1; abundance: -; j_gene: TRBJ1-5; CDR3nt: TGTGCCAGCAGTGAGTGGCCTCAGCCCCAGCATTTT; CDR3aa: CASSEWPQPQHF
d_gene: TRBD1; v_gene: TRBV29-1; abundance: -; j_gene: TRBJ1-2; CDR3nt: TGCAGCGTTGCTAGGGACAGTAATAACTATGGCTACACCTTC; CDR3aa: CSVARDSNNYGYTF
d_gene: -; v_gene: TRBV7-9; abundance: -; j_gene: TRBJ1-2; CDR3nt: TGTTCCAGCAGCTTAGGGCAGAGGAGGTGGAAGTTC; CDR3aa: CSSSLGQRRWKF
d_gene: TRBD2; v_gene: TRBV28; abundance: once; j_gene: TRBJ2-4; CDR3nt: TGTGCCAGCAGAAATCTAGCGGTAGGAGCCAAAAACATTCAGTACTTC; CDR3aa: CASRNLAVGAKNIQYF
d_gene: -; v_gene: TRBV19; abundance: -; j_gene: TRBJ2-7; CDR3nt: TGTGCCAGTAGTCGACAGTGGAACCCCTCCTACGAGCAGTACTTC; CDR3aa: CASSRQWNPSYEQYF
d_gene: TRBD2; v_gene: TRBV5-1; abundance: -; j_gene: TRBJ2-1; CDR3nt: TGCGCCAGCAGCTCGTCCGGGACTACCTACAATGAGCAGTTCTTC; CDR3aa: CASSSSGTTYNEQFF
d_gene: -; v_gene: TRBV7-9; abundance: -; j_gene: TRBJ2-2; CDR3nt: TGTTCCAGCAGCTTACATTGGGGAAGCGGTGCGAACACCGGGGAGCTGTTTTTT; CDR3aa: CSSSLHWGSGANTGELFF
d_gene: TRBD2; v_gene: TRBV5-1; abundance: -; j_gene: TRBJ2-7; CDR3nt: TGCGCCAGCAGCTCAGCGGGAGGGCCGGACGAGCAGTACTTC; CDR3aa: CASSSAGGPDEQYF
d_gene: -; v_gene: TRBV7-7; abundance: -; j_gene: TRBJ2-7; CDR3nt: TGTGCTAGCAGCCTCCAGCGCGGGGCCGCCTACGAGCAGTACTTC; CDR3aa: CASSLQRGAAYEQYF
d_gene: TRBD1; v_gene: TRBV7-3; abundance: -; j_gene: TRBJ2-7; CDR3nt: TGTGCCAGCAGCTTAATAGGACAGGGGGAATCCGAGCAGTACTTC; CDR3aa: CASSLIGQGESEQYF
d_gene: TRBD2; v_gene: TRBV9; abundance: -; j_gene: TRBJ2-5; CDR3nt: TGTGCCAGCAGCGCCCAAGTGAGCGGGGGGCAAGAGACCCAGTACTTC; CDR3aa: CASSAQVSGGQETQYF
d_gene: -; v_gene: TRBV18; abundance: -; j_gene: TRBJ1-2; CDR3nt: TGTGCCAGCTCACCCGCAGTGGGCCATGAATATGGCTACACCTTC; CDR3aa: CASSPAVGHEYGYTF
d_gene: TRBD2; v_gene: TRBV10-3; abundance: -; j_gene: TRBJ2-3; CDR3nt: TGTGCCATCAGAGGACTAGCGGGAACCGATACGCAGTATTTT; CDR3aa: CAIRGLAGTDTQYF
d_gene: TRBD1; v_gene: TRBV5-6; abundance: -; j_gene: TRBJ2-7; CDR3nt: TGTGCCAGCAGCACGGGACAGATAATCTACGAGCAGTACTTC; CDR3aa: CASSTGQIIYEQYF
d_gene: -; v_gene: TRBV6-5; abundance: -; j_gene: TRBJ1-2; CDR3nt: TGTGCCAGCAGTCCTAGGGGCTGGGACTATGGCTACACCTTC; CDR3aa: CASSPRGWDYGYTF
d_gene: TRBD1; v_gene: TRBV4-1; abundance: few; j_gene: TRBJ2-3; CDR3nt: TGCGCCAGCAGCCAAGATGACAGGGGGCTGGATACGCAGTATTTT; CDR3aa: CASSQDDRGLDTQYF
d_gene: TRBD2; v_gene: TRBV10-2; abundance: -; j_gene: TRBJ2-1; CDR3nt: TGCGCCAGCCGGGTCGGGACTAGCGGAGTCAATGAGCAGTTCTTC; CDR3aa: CASRVGTSGVNEQFF
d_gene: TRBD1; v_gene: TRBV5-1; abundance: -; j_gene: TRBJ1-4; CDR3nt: TGCGCCAGCAGCTTGGCTGGGACAGGGGAGGAAAAACTGTTTTTT; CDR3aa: CASSLAGTGEEKLFF
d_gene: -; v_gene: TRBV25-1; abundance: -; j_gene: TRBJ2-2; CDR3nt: TGTGCCAGCAGTGAAAGGGCGGGTAATATCAACACCGGGGAGCTGTTTTTT; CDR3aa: CASSERAGNINTGELFF
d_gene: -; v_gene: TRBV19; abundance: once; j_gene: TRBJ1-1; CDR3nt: TGTGCCAGTAGTGGACTCCTGAACACTGAAGCTTTCTTT; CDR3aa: CASSGLLNTEAFF
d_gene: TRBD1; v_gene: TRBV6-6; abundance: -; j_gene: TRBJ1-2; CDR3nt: TGTGCCAGCAGACGACAGGGAAGTTCCGATGGCTACACCTTC; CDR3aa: CASRRQGSSDGYTF
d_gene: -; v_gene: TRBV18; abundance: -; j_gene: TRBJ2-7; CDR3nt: TGTGCCAGCTCACCACAGCCGGGGGAGCAGTACTTC; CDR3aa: CASSPQPGEQYF
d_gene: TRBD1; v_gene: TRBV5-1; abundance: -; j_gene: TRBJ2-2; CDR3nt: TGCGCCAGCAGCTATCCGGGACAGGGGAACACCGGGGAGCTGTTTTTT; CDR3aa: CASSYPGQGNTGELFF
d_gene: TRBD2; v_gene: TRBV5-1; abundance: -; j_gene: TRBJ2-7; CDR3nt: TGCGCCAGCAGCTTGGCCCCCGGACTAGGGGATACCTACGAGCAGTACTTC; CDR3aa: CASSLAPGLGDTYEQYF